Included here is one T cell receptor beta chain sequence, with context. The junction and the germline gene differ at one end; a read error may be behind it. Chain pairing is unknown; alpha and beta were sequenced separately. This table comes from immunoSEQ multiplex PCR, and its TCRdb copy is limited to in-frame clones, with some not included. The table lists 50,000 to 65,000 clones, approximately 86% of them singletons. Sorting used thawed, overnight-rested PBMC stained with anti-CD3, a viability dye and GMM-loaded CD1B tetramer. The lipid loaded on the CD1B tetramers was C32 glucose monomycolate from Rhodococcus equi. PBMC for tetramer sorting were first depleted of CD14-expressing monocytes. This sample is drawn from a study of T cells in tuberculosis. Study results and caveats: Some low-affinity tetramer-binding T cells may be absent from this sample.

This CDR3 is built from 15 residues. Germline CDR1 reads SGHTA; CDR2 reads FQGNSA. This clonotype was sampled from an adult woman with latent tuberculosis. Material for sequencing was CD1b-GMM tetramer-negative cells sorted from PBMCs. The rearrangement links TRBV7-2 to TRBJ2-1, with 9 nucleotides matching TRBD2. CDR3 bases: TGTGCCAGCAGTTTAGCGGGAGTAAGCTACAATGAGCAGTTCTTC. This codes for CASSLAGVSYNEQFF.